The 5 T cell receptor beta chains below were found in one sample sequenced in a study of CD8 T cells in Susac syndrome. Reverse transcription of about 0.5 to 1 ug RNA used random hexamers. Using its own MiXCR run on the immunoSEQ multiplex PCR reads, TCRdb lists one record per CDR3 protein. Counted here are under 200,000 distinct CDR3 sequences, 90% to 95% occurring once; the ten biggest clones make up roughly 0.14%. Sample: CD4+ T cells from PBMCs. These receptors all come from a human donor in good health.

The chain links TRBV3-1 to TRBJ2-4; D remains ambiguous. The CDR3 has 12 amino acids. Deletions cut 1 base from V and 5 bases from J, with 3 bases between. CDR1 and CDR2 from the germline V gene are LGHDT and YNNKEL (reference sequence). The CDR3 loop is CASSQAENIQYF. The CDR3, as DNA: TGTGCCAGCAGCCAAGCGGAAAACATTCAGTACTTC.

The rearrangement uses TRBV29-1 and TRBJ1-1; D gene unclear. The CDR3 is made up of 14 amino acids. Trimming took 5 bases from V and 5 from J, leaving 18 bases between them. Germline CDR1 and CDR2: SQVTM and ANQGSEA. CDR3 in amino acids: CSVSPSQSRTEAFF. CDR3 DNA sequence: TGCAGCGTTAGCCCATCTCAATCGAGGACTGAAGCTTTCTTT. Full variable domain (missing parts from reference TRBV29-1 and TRBJ1-1): SAVISQKPSRDICQRGTSLTIQCQVDSQVTMMFWYRQQPGQSLTLIATANQGSEATYESGFVIDKFPISRPNLTFSTLTVSNMSPEDSSIYLCSVSPSQSRTEAFFGQGTRLTVV.

The rearrangement uses TRBV6-5 and TRBJ2-5; D perhaps matches TRBD2 (6 bases). Germline V lookup: CDR1 MNHEY, CDR2 SVGAGI. The ends were cut back, 7 bases at V and 5 bases at J, with 20 bases in the middle. This CDR3 is 15 amino acids long. For the CDR3, the DNA is TGTGCCAGCACCCCCCGGGACTCCCGGAGGGAGACCCAGTACTTC. Amino acid sequence: CASTPRDSRRETQYF.

V is TRBV18 and J is TRBJ2-7; 9 nucleotides line up with TRBD2. CDR3 size: 14 residues. V was pared by 3 bases and J by 3 bases, with 3 bases of the junction left unmatched. From germline, CDR1 is KGHSH and CDR2 LQKENI. As DNA, the CDR3 is TGTGCCAGCTCACCGACTAGCGGATACTACGAGCAGTACTTC. Translated: CASSPTSGYYEQYF.

This sequence joins TRBV29-1 and TRBJ2-7; the D is unclear. The CDR3 is 11 residues long. Germline loops: CDR1 SQVTM, CDR2 ANQGSEA. Trimming pared 6 bases from V and 4 bases from J, leaving 10 bases between. The CDR3 DNA reads as TGCAGCGTGGTCCTAAAATACGAGCAGTACTTC. Translation gives CSVVLKYEQYF.